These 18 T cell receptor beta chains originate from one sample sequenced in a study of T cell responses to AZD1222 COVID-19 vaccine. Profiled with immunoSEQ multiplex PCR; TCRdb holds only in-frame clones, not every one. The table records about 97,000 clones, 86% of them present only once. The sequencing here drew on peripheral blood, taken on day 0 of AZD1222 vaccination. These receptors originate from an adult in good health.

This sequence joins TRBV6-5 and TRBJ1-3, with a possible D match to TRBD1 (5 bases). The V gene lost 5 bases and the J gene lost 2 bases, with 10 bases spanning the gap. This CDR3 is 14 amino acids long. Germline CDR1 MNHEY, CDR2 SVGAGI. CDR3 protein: CASSRGLAGNTIYF. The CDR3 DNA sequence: TGTGCCAGCAGTCGGGGGTTGGCTGGAAACACCATATATTTT.

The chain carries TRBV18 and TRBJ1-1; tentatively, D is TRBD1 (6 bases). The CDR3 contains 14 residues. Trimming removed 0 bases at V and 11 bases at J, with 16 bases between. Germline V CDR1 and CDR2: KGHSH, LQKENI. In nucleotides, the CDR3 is TGTGCCAGCTCACCACCGGAGGGGGGTTTAGACGCTTTCTTT. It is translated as CASSPPEGGLDAFF.

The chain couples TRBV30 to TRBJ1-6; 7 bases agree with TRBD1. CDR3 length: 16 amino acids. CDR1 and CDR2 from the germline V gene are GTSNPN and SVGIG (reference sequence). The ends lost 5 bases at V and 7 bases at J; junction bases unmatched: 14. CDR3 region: CAWDPGQSLGNSPLHF. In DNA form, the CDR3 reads TGTGCCTGGGATCCGGGACAGTCTCTTGGAAATTCACCCCTCCACTTT. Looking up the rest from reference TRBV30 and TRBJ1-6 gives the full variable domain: SQTIHQWPATLVQPVGSPLSLECTVEGTSNPNLYWYRQAAGRGLQLLFYSVGIGQISSEVPQNLSASRPQDRQFILSSKKLLLSDSGFYLCAWDPGQSLGNSPLHFGNGTRLTVT.

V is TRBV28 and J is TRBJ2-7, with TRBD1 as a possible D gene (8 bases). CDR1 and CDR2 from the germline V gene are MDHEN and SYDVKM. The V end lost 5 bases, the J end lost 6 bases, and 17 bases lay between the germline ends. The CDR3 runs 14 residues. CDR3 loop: CASSLQGGSSEQYF. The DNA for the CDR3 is TGTGCCAGCAGTCTACAGGGGGGGTCAAGCGAGCAGTACTTC.

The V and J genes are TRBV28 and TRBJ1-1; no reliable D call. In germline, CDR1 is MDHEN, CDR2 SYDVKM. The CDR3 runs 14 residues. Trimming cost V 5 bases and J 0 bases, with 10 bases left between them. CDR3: CASSPGGMNTEAFF. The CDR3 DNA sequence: TGTGCCAGCAGTCCGGGAGGGATGAACACTGAAGCTTTCTTT.

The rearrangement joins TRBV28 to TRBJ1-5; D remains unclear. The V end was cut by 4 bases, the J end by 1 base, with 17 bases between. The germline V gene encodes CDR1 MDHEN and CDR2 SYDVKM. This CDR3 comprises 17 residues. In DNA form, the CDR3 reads TGTGCCAGCAGTTCCCAATACATAGGGCTAAGCAATCAGCCCCAGCATTTT. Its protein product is CASSSQYIGLSNQPQHF.

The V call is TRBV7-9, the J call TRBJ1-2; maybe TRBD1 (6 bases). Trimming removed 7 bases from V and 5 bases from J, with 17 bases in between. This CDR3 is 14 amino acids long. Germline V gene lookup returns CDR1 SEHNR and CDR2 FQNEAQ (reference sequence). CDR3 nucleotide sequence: TGTGCCAGCACCAACGGGGGGCAGTATTATGGCTACACCTTC. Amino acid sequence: CASTNGGQYYGYTF.

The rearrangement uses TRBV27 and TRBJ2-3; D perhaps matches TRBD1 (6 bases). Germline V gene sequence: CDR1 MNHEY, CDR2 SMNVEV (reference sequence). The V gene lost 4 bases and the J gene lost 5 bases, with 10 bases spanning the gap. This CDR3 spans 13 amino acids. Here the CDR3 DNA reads TGTGCCAGCAGTTGGCACAGGGTAGATACGCAGTATTTT. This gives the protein CASSWHRVDTQYF.

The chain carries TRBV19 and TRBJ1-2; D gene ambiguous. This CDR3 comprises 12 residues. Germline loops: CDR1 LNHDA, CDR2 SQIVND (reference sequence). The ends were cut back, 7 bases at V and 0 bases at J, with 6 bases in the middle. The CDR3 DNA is TGTGCCAGTACTCGCTCTAACTATGGCTACACCTTC. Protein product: CASTRSNYGYTF.

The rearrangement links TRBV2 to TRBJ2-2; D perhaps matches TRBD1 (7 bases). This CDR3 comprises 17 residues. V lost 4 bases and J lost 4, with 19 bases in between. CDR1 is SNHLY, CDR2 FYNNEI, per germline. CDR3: CASSGYRGGRGTGELFF. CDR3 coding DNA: TGTGCCAGCAGTGGTTACAGGGGAGGCCGGGGCACCGGGGAGCTGTTTTTT.

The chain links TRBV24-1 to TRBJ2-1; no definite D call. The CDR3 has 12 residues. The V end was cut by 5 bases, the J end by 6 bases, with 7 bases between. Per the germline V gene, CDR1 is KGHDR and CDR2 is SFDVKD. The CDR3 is CATSGTVNEQFF. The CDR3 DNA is TGTGCCACCAGTGGAACAGTCAATGAGCAGTTCTTC.

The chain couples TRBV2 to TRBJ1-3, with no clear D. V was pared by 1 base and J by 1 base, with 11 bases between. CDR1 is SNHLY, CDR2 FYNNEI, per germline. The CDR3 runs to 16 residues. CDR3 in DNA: TGTGCCAGCAGTGAAGAGGTCAGAACTTCTGGAAACACCATATATTTT. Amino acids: CASSEEVRTSGNTIYF. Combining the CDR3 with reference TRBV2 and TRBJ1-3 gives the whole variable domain EPEVTQTPSHQVTQMGQEVILRCVPISNHLYFYWYRQILGQKVEFLVSFYNNEISEKSEIFDDQFSVERPDGSNFTLKIRSTKLEDSAMYFCASSEEVRTSGNTIYFGEGSWLTVV.

The CDR3 spells CASSPTFDKVPEAFF. The DNA of the CDR3 is TGCGCCAGCAGCCCCACCTTTGACAAGGTTCCTGAAGCTTTCTTT. The rearrangement uses TRBV5-1 and TRBJ1-1; D not certain. The CDR3 sequence is 15 residues long. CDR1 is SGHRS, CDR2 YFSETQ, per germline. V gave up 4 bases and J gave up 6 bases, with 19 bases separating them.

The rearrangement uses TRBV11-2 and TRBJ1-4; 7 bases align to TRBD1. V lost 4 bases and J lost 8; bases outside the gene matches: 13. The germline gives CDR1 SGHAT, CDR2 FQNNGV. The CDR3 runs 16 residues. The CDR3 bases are TGTGCCAGCAGCTCCTTAAGGGGGCTTTATCCGGAAAAACTGTTTTTT. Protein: CASSSLRGLYPEKLFF.

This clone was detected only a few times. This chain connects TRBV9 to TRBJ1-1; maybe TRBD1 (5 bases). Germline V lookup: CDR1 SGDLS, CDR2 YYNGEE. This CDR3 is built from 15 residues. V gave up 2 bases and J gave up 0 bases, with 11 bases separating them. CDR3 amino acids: CASSVTTEMNTEAFF. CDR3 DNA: TGTGCCAGCAGCGTCACGACAGAAATGAACACTGAAGCTTTCTTT.

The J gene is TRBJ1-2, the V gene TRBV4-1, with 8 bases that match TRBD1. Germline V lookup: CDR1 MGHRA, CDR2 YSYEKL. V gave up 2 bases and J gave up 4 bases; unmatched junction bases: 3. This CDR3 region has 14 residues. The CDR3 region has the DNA TGCGCCAGCAGCCAACTAACAGGGGGCTATGGCTACACCTTC. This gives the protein CASSQLTGGYGYTF.

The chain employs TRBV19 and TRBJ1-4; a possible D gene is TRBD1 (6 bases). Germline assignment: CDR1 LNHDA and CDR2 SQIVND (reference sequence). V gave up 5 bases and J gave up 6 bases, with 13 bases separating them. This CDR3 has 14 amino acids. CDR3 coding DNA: TGTGCCAGTAGTTCACAGGGATACGATGAAAAACTGTTTTTT. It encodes CASSSQGYDEKLFF.

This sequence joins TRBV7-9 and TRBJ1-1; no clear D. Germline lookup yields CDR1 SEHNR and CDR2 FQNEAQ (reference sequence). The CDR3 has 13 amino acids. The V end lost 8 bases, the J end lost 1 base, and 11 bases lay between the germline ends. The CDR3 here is CASAPKGNTEAFF. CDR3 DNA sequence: TGTGCCAGCGCCCCCAAAGGGAACACTGAAGCTTTCTTT.